The sequence of this T cell receptor (beta chain) was determined in a study of cytomegalovirus exposure and HLA in healthy donors. Study-level results: In vitro work confirmed that a few CMV-associated chains recognize CMV antigens.

The data were produced by immunoSEQ multiplex PCR, yet TCRdb's version contains in-frame clones alone and is incomplete. This table holds about 50,000 clones, around nine tenths found once. Turning to this clone: Its target is not known.

Specimen: PBMCs. This TCR came from a man younger than 35 in good health and CMV-seronegative.

For the CDR3, the DNA is TGTGCCAGCAGTGGGGCTCAAGAGACCCAGTACTTC. It translates to CASSGAQETQYF. The chain joins TRBV2 to TRBJ2-5; D ambiguous. Germline CDR1 SNHLY, CDR2 FYNNEI. V was shortened by 4 bases and J by 2 bases, with 5 bases between the two germline ends. The CDR3 sequence is 12 residues long.